This TCR beta chain emerged from a study of early T cells in non-severe SARS-CoV-2 infection. Background on the study: The study sequenced bulk RNA from unsorted whole blood, with chains unpaired. Regarding the study as a whole: The matching step, a VDJdb search, favored anti-spike CD8 responses and missed private and CD4 specificities.

This clonotype has a handful of counts. Its target is unknown. Individual cDNA molecules received unique molecular identifiers. TCRdb called the 5' RACE reads again in MiXCR, with one record for every CDR3 protein. The sample carries 100,000 to 150,000 distinct CDR3 sequences, 15% recorded once. This CDR3 spans 13 amino acids. V lost 5 bases to trimming and J lost 6 bases, with 12 bases between them. The germline V gene has CDR1 SGHVS and CDR2 FNYEAQ. The chain is built from TRBV7-6 and TRBJ2-3; D is undetermined. Sequencing used whole blood. This receptor was taken from an adult who was a healthcare worker with PCR-confirmed SARS-CoV-2 infection or an uninfected control (not recorded which). The CDR3, as DNA: TGTGCCAGCAGCGCCCTTCAAGCGGATACGCAGTATTTT. It specifies CASSALQADTQYF.